Below are 32 T cell receptor beta chains sequenced from a single sample in a study of cytotoxic CD8 clonotypes in ibrutinib-treated CLL. Repertoires were generated with immunoSEQ multiplex PCR, while TCRdb's copy carries only in-frame clones and drops some. The sample carries over 120,000 clones, about 75% recorded once. Material: PBMCs, obtained after 24 months of ibrutinib treatment. These receptors all come from a human donor with chronic lymphocytic leukemia.

J is TRBJ1-2 and V is TRBV7-9; D not resolved. Germline loops: CDR1 SEHNR, CDR2 FQNEAQ (reference sequence). V lost 5 bases, J lost 6 bases, and 10 bases lay in between. This CDR3 contains 12 residues. The CDR3: CASSTHGDGYTF. The CDR3 DNA reads TGTGCCAGCAGCACTCACGGCGATGGCTACACCTTC.

The chain couples TRBV6-5 to TRBJ2-4; D unclear. From germline, CDR1 is MNHEY and CDR2 SVGAGI. The germline V and J ends were trimmed by 8 bases and 6 bases, with 14 bases remaining between them. CDR3 length equals 13 residues. CDR3 DNA: TGTGCCAGCCGTCCCACACTTGGAAACATTCAGTACTTC. Translation: CASRPTLGNIQYF.

This rearrangement joins TRBV6-6 to TRBJ2-7, with D possibly TRBD1 on 6 matching bases. The V gene's germline CDR1 is MNHNY and CDR2 SVGAGI (reference sequence). The CDR3 extends over 15 amino acids. Trimming cost V 0 bases and J 0 bases, with 9 bases left between them. DNA of the CDR3: TGTGCCAGCAGTTACTCCGGGGACACCTCCTACGAGCAGTACTTC. As protein: CASSYSGDTSYEQYF.

Regarding this clone: The same CDR3 is also encoded by other DNA sequences in this sample. This sequence joins TRBV29-1 and TRBJ2-7, with a weak D call TRBD1 (5 bases). The CDR3 runs to 12 residues. V lost 2 bases, J lost 2 bases, and 7 bases lay in between. Germline V lookup: CDR1 SQVTM, CDR2 ANQGSEA. This CDR3 reads CSVEKGPYEQYF. DNA for the CDR3: TGCAGCGTTGAAAAGGGGCCCTACGAGCAGTACTTC.

The chain links TRBV7-9 to TRBJ1-2; tentative D call: TRBD1 (5 bases). CDR1 and CDR2 from the germline V gene are SEHNR and FQNEAQ (reference sequence). Trimming stripped 7 bases from V and 4 bases from J, with 13 bases between. The CDR3 is made up of 13 amino acids. The DNA for the CDR3 is TGTGCCAGCACCACCGGGACGGCCTATGGCTACACCTTC. It translates to CASTTGTAYGYTF.

CDR3 region: CATHRGGTDTQYF. The CDR3 DNA is TGTGCCACCCACAGGGGGGGCACAGATACGCAGTATTTT. The chain has TRBV15 and TRBJ2-3; TRBD1 matches 8 bases. This CDR3 region has 13 residues. Trimming took 8 bases from V and 1 from J; bases not matched to a gene: 2. Germline values: CDR1 LNHNV, CDR2 YYDKDF (reference sequence).

This clone was observed once. The chain couples TRBV6-6 to TRBJ1-4; possible D gene TRBD1, 6 bases. CDR1 is MNHNY and CDR2 is SVGAGI in the germline V gene (reference sequence). Between the trimmed V and J ends, which lost 8 bases and 4 bases, there was a span of 11 bases. This CDR3 has 13 residues. CDR3 sequence: CASAGALNEKLFF. CDR3 nucleotide sequence: TGTGCCAGCGCAGGGGCCCTTAATGAAAAACTGTTTTTT.

The chain is built from TRBV19 and TRBJ2-2; no firm D call. Per germline, CDR1 LNHDA and CDR2 SQIVND (reference sequence). Trimming pared 3 bases from V and 0 bases from J, leaving 11 bases between. This CDR3 comprises 16 residues. The CDR3 sequence is CASSILVSSNTGELFF. In DNA form, the CDR3 reads TGTGCCAGTAGTATTCTGGTGTCCTCGAACACCGGGGAGCTGTTTTTT.

The chain uses TRBV7-9 and TRBJ2-1, with D perhaps being TRBD1 or TRBD2 (5 bases each). V was shortened by 4 bases and J by 4 bases, with 14 bases between the two germline ends. CDR1 is SEHNR, CDR2 FQNEAQ, per germline (reference sequence). The CDR3 is 15 amino acids. In DNA, the CDR3 is TGTGCCAGCAGCTCCGGGACCCTCCCTTACAATGAGCAGTTCTTC. This encodes CASSSGTLPYNEQFF.

This rearrangement joins TRBV7-3 to TRBJ1-3, with D unclear. This CDR3 contains 16 residues. V was pared by 5 bases and J by 5 bases, with 19 bases between. Germline V lookup: CDR1 SGHTA, CDR2 FQGTGA. Written as DNA, the CDR3 is TGTGCCAGCAGCCCCGGGCCCGCCAGGACCCGAAACACCATATATTTT. This sequence encodes CASSPGPARTRNTIYF.

V is TRBV11-1 and J is TRBJ1-2; TRBD1 is a possible D gene (6 bases). The V gene's germline CDR1 is SGHAT and CDR2 FQDESV (reference sequence). There are 13 residues in the CDR3. Trimming shortened V by 6 bases and J by 8 bases, and 16 bases separated the two germline ends. CDR3 sequence reads: CASRDGQTWGYTF. The CDR3 coding sequence is TGTGCCAGCAGGGATGGACAGACCTGGGGCTACACCTTC.

The chain recombines TRBV30 with TRBJ1-5; D gene unclear. The length of the CDR3 is 12 residues. The V and J ends lost 2 bases and 6 bases respectively, with 8 bases between them. From germline, CDR1 is GTSNPN and CDR2 SVGIG (reference sequence). The DNA for the CDR3 is TGTGCCTGGAGTTCCCTAGGTCAGCCCCAGCATTTT. Its translation is CAWSSLGQPQHF. Complete variable domain (other parts from reference TRBV30 and TRBJ1-5): SQTIHQWPATLVQPVGSPLSLECTVEGTSNPNLYWYRQAAGRGLQLLFYSVGIGQISSEVPQNLSASRPQDRQFILSSKKLLLSDSGFYLCAWSSLGQPQHFGDGTRLSIL.

The V call is TRBV7-9, the J call TRBJ2-7; TRBD2 is a possible D gene (5 bases). Germline lookup yields CDR1 SEHNR and CDR2 FQNEAQ (reference sequence). V was trimmed by 5 bases and J by 1 base, leaving 12 bases between them. The CDR3 loop spans 14 amino acids. The chain's CDR3 is CASSPRVESYEQYF. CDR3 DNA: TGTGCCAGCAGCCCGCGGGTGGAGTCCTACGAGCAGTACTTC.

The chain recombines TRBV27 with TRBJ1-1, with unresolved D. The germline V gene encodes CDR1 MNHEY and CDR2 SMNVEV (reference sequence). The ends were cut back, 3 bases at V and 2 bases at J, with 13 bases in the middle. The CDR3 covers 15 residues. The CDR3 loop reads CASSFSVFGNTEAFF. CDR3 bases: TGTGCCAGCAGTTTTTCTGTCTTTGGAAACACTGAAGCTTTCTTT.

This clone was detected only once. The gene calls are TRBV6-6 and TRBJ2-6, with a tentative D call TRBD2 (6 bases). Germline CDR1 MNHNY, CDR2 SVGAGI (reference sequence). This CDR3 comprises 15 residues. The V end was cut by 7 bases, the J end by 6 bases, with 16 bases between. The CDR3 DNA reads TGTGCCAGCACCACGGTATGGGGGGTGGCCAACGTCCTGACTTTC. Amino acid sequence: CASTTVWGVANVLTF.

This chain joins TRBV6-5 and TRBJ1-5, with 7 bases lining up with TRBD1. After removal of 2 bases from V and 5 bases from J, the junction contained 6 bases not matched to a gene. This CDR3 contains 15 residues. The V gene's germline CDR1 is MNHEY and CDR2 SVGAGI. The CDR3 region has the DNA TGTGCCAGCAGTTACGGGGCAGGGGGGGATCAGCCCCAGCATTTT. Its translation is CASSYGAGGDQPQHF.

As DNA, the CDR3 is TGTGCCATCAGTGAGGGACAGCAAAATCAGCCCCAGCATTTT. This gives the protein CAISEGQQNQPQHF. This rearrangement joins TRBV10-3 to TRBJ1-5, with D perhaps matching TRBD1 (6 bases). Deletions cut 2 bases from V and 4 bases from J, with 9 bases between. The germline V gene encodes CDR1 ENHRY and CDR2 SYGVKD. The length of the CDR3 is 14 residues.

V is TRBV5-6 and J is TRBJ2-7; 10 nucleotides match TRBD1. The junction had 5 bases not matched to a gene; V was cut back by 0 bases and J by 5 bases. This CDR3 spans 15 amino acids. The V gene's germline CDR1 is SGHDT and CDR2 YYEEEE. CDR3 sequence reads: CASSLEGTGVHEQYF. CDR3 coding DNA: TGTGCCAGCAGCTTGGAAGGGACAGGGGTCCACGAGCAGTACTTC.

This chain uses TRBV18 with TRBJ2-2; maybe TRBD1 (6 bases). V was clipped by 3 bases and J by 6 bases, with 8 bases between them. The CDR3 consists of 13 residues. CDR1 and CDR2 (germline): KGHSH, LQKENI. The CDR3 region is CASSPAGAGELFF. In nucleotides, the CDR3 is TGTGCCAGCTCACCGGCAGGGGCCGGGGAGCTGTTTTTT. Variable domain in full (rest from reference TRBV18 and TRBJ2-2): NAGVMQNPRHLVRRRGQEARLRCSPMKGHSHVYWYRQLPEEGLKFMVYLQKENIIDESGMPKERFSAEFPKEGPSILRIQQVVRGDSAAYFCASSPAGAGELFFGEGSRLTVL.

J is TRBJ2-7 and V is TRBV18, with 8 bases that match TRBD2. Germline V CDR1 and CDR2: KGHSH, LQKENI. This CDR3 spans 14 amino acids. J was trimmed by 6 bases and V by 6 bases; bases with no gene match: 10. This CDR3 reads CASSADGGAGEQYF. The DNA of the CDR3 is TGTGCCAGCTCGGCGGACGGGGGGGCGGGCGAGCAGTACTTC.

The rearrangement joins TRBV5-6 to TRBJ1-2; 8 bases are shared with TRBD1. Trimming removed 2 bases from V and 4 bases from J; junction bases left unmatched: 1. CDR3 length equals 13 residues. The germline V gene encodes CDR1 SGHDT and CDR2 YYEEEE. The CDR3, as DNA: TGTGCCAGCAGCTTCGACAGGGGCTATGGCTACACCTTC. It translates to CASSFDRGYGYTF. The entire variable domain, with the rest obtained from reference TRBV5-6 and TRBJ1-2, is as follows: DAGVTQSPTHLIKTRGQQVTLRCSPKSGHDTVSWYQQALGQGPQFIFQYYEEEERQRGNFPDRFSGHQFPNYSSELNVNALLLGDSALYLCASSFDRGYGYTFGSGTRLTVV.

The chain is built from TRBV7-2 and TRBJ1-4; no firm D call. The V end was cut by 0 bases, the J end by 0 bases, with 2 bases between. Per the germline V gene, CDR1 is SGHTA and CDR2 is FQGNSA. The CDR3 totals 14 residues. The CDR3, as DNA: TGTGCCAGCAGCTTAGCGGCAACTAATGAAAAACTGTTTTTT. Residues: CASSLAATNEKLFF.

The chain links TRBV6-6 to TRBJ2-3, with 8 bases identical to TRBD2. CDR3 length equals 14 residues. V trimming: 8 bases; J trimming: 1 base; junction bases outside the gene matches: 5. Germline CDR1 is MNHNY and CDR2 is SVGAGI (reference sequence). CDR3 in amino acids: CASYLSGGTDTQYF. In nucleotides, the CDR3 is TGTGCCAGCTACCTTAGCGGGGGCACAGATACGCAGTATTTT.

The chain joins TRBV27 to TRBJ2-7; 13 bases line up with TRBD2. The CDR3 covers 15 residues. Trimming at V came to 10 bases and at J to 5 bases, leaving 11 bases not matched to a gene. Germline V CDR1 and CDR2: MNHEY, SMNVEV (reference sequence). The CDR3 is CATRGTSGTWDEQYF. DNA of the CDR3: TGTGCCACCCGGGGGACTAGCGGGACCTGGGACGAGCAGTACTTC.

The V and J genes are TRBV15 and TRBJ2-1; 9 bases match TRBD2. The CDR3 contains 19 residues. Germline values: CDR1 LNHNV, CDR2 YYDKDF (reference sequence). V trimming: 0 bases; J trimming: 8 bases; junction bases outside the gene matches: 17. The chain's CDR3 is CATSRDHPGLVAGAHEQFF. CDR3 sequence (DNA): TGTGCCACCAGCAGAGATCACCCCGGACTGGTAGCGGGGGCTCATGAGCAGTTCTTC.

The chain recombines TRBV2 with TRBJ2-5; TRBD2 agrees at 8 bases. Germline CDR1 and CDR2: SNHLY and FYNNEI. V trimming: 1 base; J trimming: 5 bases; junction bases outside the gene matches: 6. The CDR3 extends over 15 amino acids. In nucleotides, the CDR3 is TGTGCCAGCAGTGAAGGGACTAGCATGGCGGAGACCCAGTACTTC. As protein: CASSEGTSMAETQYF.

The V call is TRBV21-1, the J call TRBJ2-7; the DNA was not used to check the table's D call, TRBD1. TRBV21-1 is described as a pseudogene. CDR3 length: 16 amino acids. The CDR3 region has the DNA TGTGCCAGCAGCAAATGTTTTGACAGGGGGTCCTACGAGCAGTACTTC. Translated: CASSKCFDRGSYEQYF.

This clone was observed a single time. V is TRBV9 and J is TRBJ2-7, with D perhaps being TRBD1 or TRBD2 (5 bases each). V was shortened by 4 bases and J by 0 bases, with 11 bases between the two germline ends. This CDR3 comprises 14 residues. CDR1 is SGDLS and CDR2 is YYNGEE in the germline V gene. DNA of the CDR3: TGTGCCAGCAGCCCTAGTGGGACCTCCTACGAGCAGTACTTC. It encodes CASSPSGTSYEQYF.

The V gene is TRBV4-1, the J gene TRBJ1-2, with D perhaps TRBD1 (6 bases). There are 15 residues in the CDR3. From germline, CDR1 is MGHRA and CDR2 YSYEKL. The V end was cut by 4 bases, the J end by 6 bases, with 18 bases between. The CDR3 reads CASSPYLGGQDGYTF. The CDR3 bases are TGCGCCAGCAGCCCCTATCTCGGGGGCCAGGATGGCTACACCTTC.

V is TRBV7-8 and J is TRBJ2-2; TRBD2 is a possible D gene (5 bases). Per the germline V gene, CDR1 is SGHVS and CDR2 is FQNEAQ. Trimming pared 8 bases from V and 7 bases from J, leaving 17 bases between. This CDR3 spans 14 amino acids. The CDR3 sequence is CASCPRLTSGELFF. The CDR3 DNA is TGTGCCAGCTGCCCCCGGCTTACTAGCGGGGAGCTGTTTTTT.

This chain links TRBV4-3 with TRBJ2-5; the D gene could be TRBD1 or TRBD2 (5 bases each). V was shortened by 0 bases and J by 3 bases, with 11 bases between the two germline ends. The V gene's germline CDR1 is LGHNA and CDR2 YSLEER. The CDR3 has 15 amino acids. This chain's CDR3 is CASSQERGREETQYF. The CDR3 DNA reads as TGCGCCAGCAGCCAAGAGAGGGGCAGGGAAGAGACCCAGTACTTC.

This clone was counted only a few times. J is TRBJ1-4 and V is TRBV2; TRBD1 agrees at 9 bases. Trimming at V came to 6 bases and at J to 6 bases, leaving 2 bases not matched to a gene. CDR1 and CDR2 (germline): SNHLY, FYNNEI. The CDR3 totals 13 residues. Written as DNA, the CDR3 is TGTGCCAGCAGACAGGGGGCGGATGAAAAACTGTTTTTT. Translating it yields CASRQGADEKLFF. Variable domain in full (rest from reference TRBV2 and TRBJ1-4): EPEVTQTPSHQVTQMGQEVILRCVPISNHLYFYWYRQILGQKVEFLVSFYNNEISEKSEIFDDQFSVERPDGSNFTLKIRSTKLEDSAMYFCASRQGADEKLFFGSGTQLSVL.